The 13 T cell receptor beta chains in this list originate from one sample, sequenced in a study of blood T cell repertoires in COVID-19. The method was immunoSEQ multiplex PCR; TCRdb's version includes in-frame clones alone and lacks a portion of them. The sample holds 110,000 to 150,000 clones, 86% seen once. The material sequenced was PBMCs or T cells enriched from blood (not recorded which). These receptors originate from a man aged 50 to 60 who had recovered from COVID-19.

This sequence joins TRBV7-3 and TRBJ2-2; 7 nucleotides align to TRBD2. Germline V gene lookup returns CDR1 SGHTA and CDR2 FQGTGA. This CDR3 has 15 amino acids. The V gene end was trimmed by 3 bases and the J gene end by 6 bases; junction bases not matched to a gene: 7. CDR3 region: CASSLMGGSAGELFF. CDR3 nucleotides: TGTGCCAGCAGCTTGATGGGAGGGTCGGCCGGGGAGCTGTTTTTT.

The V call is TRBV3-1 (or the pseudogene TRBV3-2), the J call TRBJ1-2; TRBD1 matches at 7 bases. The CDR3 runs 14 residues. CDR1 is LGHDT, CDR2 YNNKEL, per germline (reference sequence). With 1 base clipped from V and 4 bases from J, the junction kept 3 bases outside the gene matches. The CDR3 sequence is CASSQGTGRYGYTF. CDR3 bases: TGTGCCAGCAGCCAAGGGACAGGACGCTATGGCTACACCTTC.

The chain uses TRBV11-3 and TRBJ2-2; D unclear. V was shortened by 5 bases and J by 6 bases, with 13 bases between the two germline ends. CDR1 is SGHNT and CDR2 is YENEEA in the germline V gene. The CDR3 runs to 14 residues. CDR3 in amino acids: CASSMGILSGELFF. The CDR3 bases are TGTGCCAGCAGCATGGGCATCCTTTCCGGGGAGCTGTTTTTT.

This chain connects TRBV2 to TRBJ2-1; 9 bases line up with TRBD2. V lost 7 bases to trimming and J lost 5 bases; unmatched junction nucleotides: 6. The CDR3 spans 14 residues. Germline CDR1 is SNHLY and CDR2 is FYNNEI. The CDR3 reads CASTSGVTNNEQFF. The CDR3 DNA reads TGTGCCAGCACTAGCGGGGTGACCAACAATGAGCAGTTCTTC.

The chain combines TRBV5-1 with TRBJ1-1; weak D call: TRBD1 (5 bases). The ends were cut back, 4 bases at V and 0 bases at J, with 7 bases in the middle. The CDR3 extends over 13 amino acids. Per the germline V gene, CDR1 is SGHRS and CDR2 is YFSETQ. The CDR3 region has the DNA TGCGCCAGCAGCGAACAGGTGAACACTGAAGCTTTCTTT. Its translation: CASSEQVNTEAFF.

The rearrangement joins TRBV6-1 to TRBJ2-5; D is unresolved. The V gene lost 2 bases and the J gene lost 4 bases, with 8 bases spanning the gap. The CDR3 sequence is 13 residues long. Germline lookup yields CDR1 MNHNS and CDR2 SASEGT. The CDR3 loop reads CASSESLAETQYF. In DNA form, the CDR3 reads TGTGCCAGCAGTGAATCGTTAGCAGAGACCCAGTACTTC.

The chain uses TRBV19 and TRBJ2-4, with TRBD1 matching 10 bases. This CDR3 is 16 amino acids long. The J segment lost 0 bases and the V segment lost 2 bases, leaving 1 base of the junction unmatched. The V gene's germline CDR1 is LNHDA and CDR2 SQIVND (reference sequence). In DNA form, the CDR3 reads TGTGCCAGTAGTATAAGGGACAGGGGAGCCAAAAACATTCAGTACTTC. This codes for CASSIRDRGAKNIQYF. Full variable domain (outside the CDR3, taken from reference TRBV19 and TRBJ2-4): DGGITQSPKYLFRKEGQNVTLSCEQNLNHDAMYWYRQDPGQGLRLIYYSQIVNDFQKGDIAEGYSVSREKKESFPLTVTSAQKNPTAFYLCASSIRDRGAKNIQYFGAGTRLSVL.

The chain carries TRBV20-1 and TRBJ1-5, with D tentatively TRBD1 (5 bases). Looked up from germline, CDR1 is DFQATT and CDR2 is SNEGSKA (reference sequence). V was pared by 3 bases and J by 6 bases, with 9 bases between. CDR3 length: 12 amino acids. The CDR3 loop is CSASEGSQPQHF. DNA for the CDR3: TGCAGTGCTAGTGAGGGGAGTCAGCCCCAGCATTTT.

The V gene is TRBV7-2, the J gene TRBJ1-6; D perhaps matches TRBD1 (6 bases). V was cut by 4 bases and J by 7 bases, with 8 bases left in between. The V gene's germline CDR1 is SGHTA and CDR2 FQGNSA. This CDR3 has 13 residues. The CDR3 nucleotides are TGTGCCAGCAGCTCCACAGGGAATTCACCCCTCCACTTT. Its translation: CASSSTGNSPLHF.

This chain connects TRBV5-6 to TRBJ2-7; 7 bases are a match to TRBD2. The CDR3 has 17 amino acids. The J segment lost 4 bases and the V segment lost 0 bases, leaving 13 bases of the junction unmatched. From germline, CDR1 is SGHDT and CDR2 YYEEEE. The CDR3 bases are TGTGCCAGCAGCTTGGTGCGTCTAGCGGAAGCCAAATACGAGCAGTACTTC. Amino acids: CASSLVRLAEAKYEQYF.

A single count supports this clone. This rearrangement joins TRBV27 to TRBJ1-2, with TRBD1 matching over 8 bases. This CDR3 is 14 amino acids long. With V trimmed by 7 bases and J by 1 base, 5 bases remained unmatched. Germline assignment: CDR1 MNHEY and CDR2 SMNVEV (reference sequence). The CDR3 DNA is TGTGCCAGCAAAAGGACAGGGAGTAACTATGGCTACACCTTC. Amino acid sequence: CASKRTGSNYGYTF.

CDR3: CASSLGGPHGYTF. The CDR3 nucleotides read TGTGCCAGCAGCCTAGGGGGACCCCATGGCTACACCTTC. The chain uses TRBV28 and TRBJ1-2; D may be TRBD1 (6 bases). Germline assignment: CDR1 MDHEN and CDR2 SYDVKM. The CDR3 covers 13 residues. Trimming left V 6 bases short and J 6 bases short, with 14 bases between.

Turning to this clone: The same CDR3 is also encoded by other DNA sequences in this sample. This chain links TRBV9 with TRBJ2-3; no clear D. The CDR3 has 14 residues. CDR1 and CDR2 (germline): SGDLS, YYNGEE. Trimming stripped 0 bases from V and 0 bases from J, with 5 bases between. CDR3 nucleotides: TGTGCCAGCAGCGTAGGCGGAAGCACAGATACGCAGTATTTT. Amino acid sequence: CASSVGGSTDTQYF.